These T cell receptor beta chains were read from a single sample in a study of CD8+ T cells in alopecia areata. The table came from immunoSEQ multiplex PCR; TCRdb's copy has only in-frame clones and leaves some out. Here the sample spans about 160,000 clones, 75% to 90% being singletons. The source material was CD8+ T cells sorted from blood, sampled at week 0. All receptors derive from a human donor with alopecia areata. Each CDR3 is given with its conserved first and last residue. The order of the fields is J gene, CDR3 length, V gene, clone size, D gene, CDR3 protein, CDR3 DNA. A D gene is named only where the DNA matches it firmly. The size entry is marked missing in some rows and otherwise reads once, few, many or a size class.

j_call: TRBJ2-2
cdr3_length: 22
v_call: TRBV4-2
clone_size: -
d_call: TRBD1
cdr3_aa: CASSQARGTGGYSVYDTGELFF
cdr3_nt: TGTGCCAGCAGCCAAGCGAGAGGGACAGGGGGTTATAGTGTGTATGACACCGGGGAGCTGTTTTTT

j_call: TRBJ2-1
cdr3_length: 15
v_call: TRBV27
clone_size: -
d_call: TRBD2
cdr3_aa: CASRASGGSYNEQFF
cdr3_nt: TGTGCCAGCAGAGCTAGCGGGGGGTCCTACAATGAGCAGTTCTTC

j_call: TRBJ2-1
cdr3_length: 13
v_call: TRBV7-9
clone_size: -
d_call: -
cdr3_aa: CASSLTRSHEQFF
cdr3_nt: TGTGCCAGCAGCTTAACCCGTAGCCATGAGCAGTTCTTC

j_call: TRBJ1-4
cdr3_length: 14
v_call: TRBV7-9
clone_size: -
d_call: TRBD1
cdr3_aa: CASSMGQANEKLFF
cdr3_nt: TGTGCCAGCAGCATGGGACAGGCTAATGAAAAACTGTTTTTT

j_call: TRBJ1-5
cdr3_length: 15
v_call: TRBV4-1
clone_size: -
d_call: -
cdr3_aa: CASKERWLGHQPQHF
cdr3_nt: TGCGCCAGCAAGGAGCGGTGGCTGGGTCATCAGCCCCAGCATTTT

j_call: TRBJ2-2
cdr3_length: 15
v_call: TRBV7-9
clone_size: -
d_call: -
cdr3_aa: CASSPWTVNTGELFF
cdr3_nt: TGTGCCAGCAGCCCTTGGACAGTGAACACCGGGGAGCTGTTTTTT

j_call: TRBJ2-4
cdr3_length: 15
v_call: TRBV29-1
clone_size: once
d_call: TRBD1
cdr3_aa: CSVYDGDRAKNIQYF
cdr3_nt: TGCAGCGTTTATGATGGGGACAGGGCCAAAAACATTCAGTACTTC

j_call: TRBJ2-2
cdr3_length: 15
v_call: TRBV27
clone_size: -
d_call: -
cdr3_aa: CASSFLDSHTGELFF
cdr3_nt: TGTGCCAGCAGTTTTTTGGACAGTCACACCGGGGAGCTGTTTTTT

j_call: TRBJ2-7
cdr3_length: 15
v_call: TRBV4-1
clone_size: -
d_call: -
cdr3_aa: CASSPPLTPVYEQYF
cdr3_nt: TGCGCCAGCAGCCCCCCCCTCACACCTGTATACGAGCAGTACTTC

j_call: TRBJ2-7
cdr3_length: 15
v_call: TRBV9
clone_size: -
d_call: -
cdr3_aa: CASSLFRDFSYEQYF
cdr3_nt: TGTGCCAGCAGTTTATTCCGGGACTTTTCCTACGAGCAGTACTTC

j_call: TRBJ1-2
cdr3_length: 15
v_call: TRBV5-1
clone_size: -
d_call: -
cdr3_aa: CASSLDLGFDYGYTF
cdr3_nt: TGCGCCAGCAGCCTGGATCTGGGATTCGACTATGGCTACACCTTC

j_call: TRBJ2-7
cdr3_length: 14
v_call: TRBV2
clone_size: -
d_call: -
cdr3_aa: CASSDAAGSYEQYF
cdr3_nt: TGTGCCAGCAGTGATGCCGCGGGGAGCTACGAGCAGTACTTC

j_call: TRBJ1-2
cdr3_length: 17
v_call: TRBV6-1
clone_size: once
d_call: -
cdr3_aa: CASSDPGGIKANYGYTF
cdr3_nt: TGTGCCAGCAGTGACCCGGGTGGCATTAAAGCTAACTATGGCTACACCTTC

j_call: TRBJ2-3
cdr3_length: 16
v_call: TRBV11-2
clone_size: medium-sized
d_call: -
cdr3_aa: CASSLVPGDGADTQYF
cdr3_nt: TGTGCCAGCAGCTTAGTGCCGGGGGACGGGGCAGATACGCAGTATTTT

j_call: TRBJ2-7
cdr3_length: 15
v_call: TRBV7-9
clone_size: -
d_call: -
cdr3_aa: CASSLADRYPYEQYF
cdr3_nt: TGTGCCAGCAGCTTAGCGGACCGCTACCCCTACGAGCAGTACTTC

j_call: TRBJ2-6
cdr3_length: 13
v_call: TRBV29-1
clone_size: -
d_call: -
cdr3_aa: CSVEGLGANVLTF
cdr3_nt: TGCAGCGTTGAAGGACTAGGGGCCAACGTCCTGACTTTC

j_call: TRBJ2-7
cdr3_length: 15
v_call: TRBV7-9
clone_size: -
d_call: -
cdr3_aa: CASSTTTASSYEQYF
cdr3_nt: TGTGCCAGCAGCACCACGACAGCTTCCTCCTACGAGCAGTACTTC

j_call: TRBJ1-2
cdr3_length: 16
v_call: TRBV2
clone_size: few
d_call: -
cdr3_aa: CASSEASTGGFYGYTF
cdr3_nt: TGTGCCAGCAGTGAAGCGAGTACGGGGGGCTTCTATGGCTACACCTTC

j_call: TRBJ1-2
cdr3_length: 14
v_call: TRBV29-1
clone_size: -
d_call: -
cdr3_aa: CSVPGTGRNYGYTF
cdr3_nt: TGCAGCGTGCCCGGGACGGGCCGTAACTATGGCTACACCTTC

j_call: TRBJ1-1
cdr3_length: 12
v_call: TRBV5-6
clone_size: -
d_call: -
cdr3_aa: CASSLATYEAFF
cdr3_nt: TGTGCCAGCAGCTTGGCGACCTATGAAGCTTTCTTT

j_call: TRBJ1-5
cdr3_length: 10
v_call: TRBV6-1
clone_size: -
d_call: -
cdr3_aa: CACGHQPQHF
cdr3_nt: TGTGCTTGTGGGCATCAGCCCCAGCATTTT

j_call: TRBJ2-5
cdr3_length: 14
v_call: TRBV2
clone_size: -
d_call: -
cdr3_aa: CASSADLGVETQYF
cdr3_nt: TGTGCCAGCAGTGCGGATTTGGGAGTGGAGACCCAGTACTTC

j_call: TRBJ2-1
cdr3_length: 15
v_call: TRBV29-1
clone_size: -
d_call: TRBD2
cdr3_aa: CSVPTSASSYNEQFF
cdr3_nt: TGCAGCGTTCCGACTAGCGCGAGCTCCTACAATGAGCAGTTCTTC

j_call: TRBJ2-7
cdr3_length: 13
v_call: TRBV19
clone_size: -
d_call: -
cdr3_aa: CATLGTATDEQYF
cdr3_nt: TGTGCCACCCTCGGGACCGCAACGGACGAGCAGTACTTC

j_call: TRBJ1-2
cdr3_length: 16
v_call: TRBV27
clone_size: -
d_call: -
cdr3_aa: CASSFLQGFTPYGYTF
cdr3_nt: TGTGCCAGCAGTTTCCTACAGGGTTTCACGCCCTATGGCTACACCTTC

j_call: TRBJ2-7
cdr3_length: 12
v_call: TRBV5-4
clone_size: -
d_call: -
cdr3_aa: CASSLNHYEQYF
cdr3_nt: TGTGCCAGCAGCTTGAACCATTACGAGCAGTACTTC

j_call: TRBJ2-1
cdr3_length: 18
v_call: TRBV25-1
clone_size: -
d_call: TRBD2
cdr3_aa: CASSEYGSGGASYNEQFF
cdr3_nt: TGTGCCAGCAGTGAATATGGCTCGGGGGGGGCGTCCTACAATGAGCAGTTCTTC

j_call: TRBJ2-1
cdr3_length: 19
v_call: TRBV9
clone_size: -
d_call: TRBD2
cdr3_aa: CASSLFRGRAESSYNEQFF
cdr3_nt: TGTGCCAGCAGCCTCTTTCGCGGGAGGGCCGAGAGCTCCTACAATGAGCAGTTCTTC

j_call: TRBJ2-7
cdr3_length: 15
v_call: TRBV29-1
clone_size: -
d_call: -
cdr3_aa: CSVEDPHRDSYEQYF
cdr3_nt: TGCAGCGTTGAAGATCCCCACAGGGACTCCTACGAGCAGTACTTC

j_call: TRBJ1-5
cdr3_length: 15
v_call: TRBV7-2
clone_size: -
d_call: -
cdr3_aa: CASSLNRGGNQPQHF
cdr3_nt: TGTGCCAGCAGCTTAAATCGGGGTGGCAATCAGCCCCAGCATTTT

j_call: TRBJ2-5
cdr3_length: 12
v_call: TRBV19
clone_size: -
d_call: -
cdr3_aa: CARGGDQETQYF
cdr3_nt: TGTGCCAGAGGAGGAGACCAAGAGACCCAGTACTTC

j_call: TRBJ2-7
cdr3_length: 14
v_call: TRBV7-9
clone_size: -
d_call: TRBD2
cdr3_aa: CASSLVGLGYEQYF
cdr3_nt: TGTGCCAGCAGCTTAGTAGGACTAGGCTACGAGCAGTACTTC

j_call: TRBJ2-7
cdr3_length: 13
v_call: TRBV7-6
clone_size: -
d_call: TRBD1
cdr3_aa: CASTPDRTGEQYF
cdr3_nt: TGTGCCAGCACCCCGGACAGGACCGGCGAGCAGTACTTC

j_call: TRBJ1-5
cdr3_length: 17
v_call: TRBV28
clone_size: -
d_call: -
cdr3_aa: CASSLWGALDSNQPQHF
cdr3_nt: TGTGCCAGCAGCCTCTGGGGGGCATTGGATAGCAATCAGCCCCAGCATTTT

j_call: TRBJ1-1
cdr3_length: 14
v_call: TRBV19
clone_size: -
d_call: -
cdr3_aa: CASSIVSAGTEAFF
cdr3_nt: TGTGCCAGTAGTATCGTCTCGGCAGGTACTGAAGCTTTCTTT

j_call: TRBJ1-4
cdr3_length: 15
v_call: TRBV7-9
clone_size: -
d_call: -
cdr3_aa: CASRPPEGDDEKLFF
cdr3_nt: TGTGCCAGCAGGCCCCCCGAGGGTGACGATGAAAAACTGTTTTTT

j_call: TRBJ2-2
cdr3_length: 17
v_call: TRBV7-6
clone_size: -
d_call: TRBD2
cdr3_aa: CASSPAGTSGRNGELFF
cdr3_nt: TGTGCCAGCAGCCCCGCCGGGACTAGCGGGCGTAACGGGGAGCTGTTTTTT

j_call: TRBJ1-2
cdr3_length: 13
v_call: TRBV9
clone_size: -
d_call: TRBD1
cdr3_aa: CASTLGQGKGYTF
cdr3_nt: TGTGCCAGCACCCTGGGACAGGGGAAGGGCTACACCTTC

j_call: TRBJ2-1
cdr3_length: 16
v_call: TRBV29-1
clone_size: -
d_call: TRBD2
cdr3_aa: CSVQGLAGGLYNEQFF
cdr3_nt: TGCAGCGTTCAGGGACTAGCGGGAGGGCTCTACAATGAGCAGTTCTTC

j_call: TRBJ1-2
cdr3_length: 15
v_call: TRBV27
clone_size: -
d_call: -
cdr3_aa: CASSSSPTANYGYTF
cdr3_nt: TGTGCCAGCAGTTCCTCCCCGACAGCGAACTATGGCTACACCTTC

j_call: TRBJ2-7
cdr3_length: 14
v_call: TRBV29-1
clone_size: few
d_call: TRBD1
cdr3_aa: CSVAVGTGLNEQYF
cdr3_nt: TGCAGCGTTGCAGTGGGGACAGGGCTCAACGAGCAGTACTTC